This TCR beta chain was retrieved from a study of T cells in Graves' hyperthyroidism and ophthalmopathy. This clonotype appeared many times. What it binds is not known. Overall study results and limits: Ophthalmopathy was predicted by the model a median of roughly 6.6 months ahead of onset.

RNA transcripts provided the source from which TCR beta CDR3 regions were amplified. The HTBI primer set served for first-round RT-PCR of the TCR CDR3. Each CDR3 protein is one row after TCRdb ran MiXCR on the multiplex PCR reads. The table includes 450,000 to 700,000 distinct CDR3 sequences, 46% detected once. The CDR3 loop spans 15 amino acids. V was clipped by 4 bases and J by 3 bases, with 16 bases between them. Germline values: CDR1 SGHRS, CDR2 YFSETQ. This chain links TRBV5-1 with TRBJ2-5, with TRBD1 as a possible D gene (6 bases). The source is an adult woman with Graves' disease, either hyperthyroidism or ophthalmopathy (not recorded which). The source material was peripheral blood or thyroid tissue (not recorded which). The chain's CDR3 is CASSLGQPYKETQYF. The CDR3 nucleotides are TGCGCCAGCAGCCTCGGACAGCCGTACAAAGAGACCCAGTACTTC.